Listed below are T cell receptor beta chains from one sample, sequenced in a study of OX40 agonist ivuxolimab in advanced cancers. Sequencing was performed with immunoSEQ multiplex PCR; in TCRdb, only in-frame clones are kept and a portion is missing. The sample holds 55,000 to 90,000 clones, about 90% seen once. Sequenced here: CD4+ or CD8+ T cells sorted from blood, sampled in a trial of the OX40 agonist ivuxolimab. Receptors originate from an adult with an advanced solid tumor such as melanoma, head and neck, liver or kidney cancer. Both conserved end residues are part of each CDR3. The D gene is left open where the match is weak. The listing skips clone size in some rows; elsewhere it reads once, few, many or a size class.

D: TRBD2
V: TRBV18
size: -
J: TRBJ2-7
CDR3: CASSAAGGYEQYF
DNA: TGTGCCAGCTCAGCAGCGGGAGGCTACGAGCAGTACTTC

D: -
V: TRBV30
size: -
J: TRBJ2-2
CDR3: CAWMHRLGTGELFF
DNA: TGTGCCTGGATGCACAGGTTGGGCACCGGGGAGCTGTTTTTT

D: TRBD1
V: TRBV7-9
size: -
J: TRBJ2-3
CDR3: CASSLGQGTDTQYF
DNA: TGTGCCAGCAGCTTGGGACAGGGCACAGATACGCAGTATTTT

D: TRBD1
V: TRBV19
size: -
J: TRBJ1-5
CDR3: CASTPGDRRMNQPQHF
DNA: TGTGCCAGTACTCCTGGGGACAGGAGGATGAATCAGCCCCAGCATTTT

D: -
V: TRBV5-1
size: -
J: TRBJ2-7
CDR3: CASSLGAEMSEQYF
DNA: TGCGCCAGCAGCTTAGGGGCCGAGATGAGCGAGCAGTACTTC

D: TRBD1
V: TRBV19
size: -
J: TRBJ1-2
CDR3: CASSEQGVYGYTF
DNA: TGTGCCAGTAGTGAACAGGGGGTCTATGGCTACACCTTC

D: TRBD1
V: TRBV5-5
size: -
J: TRBJ1-3
CDR3: CASSYDRDGNTIYF
DNA: TGTGCCAGCAGCTACGACAGGGATGGAAACACCATATATTTT

D: TRBD1
V: TRBV6-4
size: few
J: TRBJ1-2
CDR3: CASSDSFSRTGEGYTF
DNA: TGTGCCAGCAGTGACTCGTTTTCCCGGACAGGGGAAGGCTACACCTTC

D: -
V: TRBV7-3
size: -
J: TRBJ2-3
CDR3: CASSSVPRAQYF
DNA: TGTGCCAGCAGCTCCGTCCCCAGGGCGCAGTATTTT

D: -
V: TRBV21-1
size: -
J: TRBJ2-1
CDR3: CASTLPGNRCYNEQFF
DNA: TGTGCCAGCACCCTGCCTGGGAATAGGTGCTACAATGAGCAGTTCTTC

D: -
V: TRBV5-4
size: once
J: TRBJ2-5
CDR3: CASSDNWEETQYF
DNA: TGTGCCAGCAGCGATAACTGGGAAGAGACCCAGTACTTC

D: -
V: TRBV5-6
size: -
J: TRBJ2-1
CDR3: CASSPGAYNEQFF
DNA: TGTGCCAGCAGCCCGGGGGCTTACAATGAGCAGTTCTTC

D: TRBD1
V: TRBV29-1
size: few
J: TRBJ2-7
CDR3: CSASTGALSYEQYF
DNA: TGCAGCGCATCGACAGGGGCACTATCCTACGAGCAGTACTTC

D: TRBD2
V: TRBV4-1
size: -
J: TRBJ2-1
CDR3: CASSQESGRAGQFF
DNA: TGCGCCAGCAGCCAAGAGAGCGGGAGGGCTGGGCAGTTCTTC

D: TRBD1
V: TRBV2
size: once
J: TRBJ2-1
CDR3: CASWDRMGNEQFF
DNA: TGTGCCAGTTGGGACAGGATGGGAAATGAGCAGTTCTTC

D: -
V: TRBV13
size: -
J: TRBJ2-7
CDR3: CASSLNRRTYEQYF
DNA: TGTGCCAGCAGCTTAAACAGGCGTACCTACGAGCAGTACTTC

D: TRBD2
V: TRBV4-3
size: -
J: TRBJ2-3
CDR3: CASSRMTSGGITDTQYF
DNA: TGCGCCAGCAGCCGAATGACCAGCGGGGGGATAACAGATACGCAGTATTTT

D: TRBD1
V: TRBV5-4
size: -
J: TRBJ2-5
CDR3: CASRPTGGIETQYF
DNA: TGTGCCAGCCGGCCAACAGGGGGTATAGAGACCCAGTACTTC

D: TRBD1
V: TRBV19
size: -
J: TRBJ1-5
CDR3: CASSKGGGTSNQPQHF
DNA: TGTGCCAGTAGTAAAGGAGGGGGCACTAGCAATCAGCCCCAGCATTTT

D: -
V: TRBV19
size: -
J: TRBJ2-3
CDR3: CASSKVTGSTDTQYF
DNA: TGTGCCAGTAGTAAGGTTACAGGGAGCACAGATACGCAGTATTTT

D: TRBD2
V: TRBV5-1
size: -
J: TRBJ2-7
CDR3: CASHRGGPINEQYF
DNA: TGCGCCAGCCACCGGGGAGGGCCAATTAACGAGCAGTACTTC

D: TRBD1
V: TRBV9
size: -
J: TRBJ2-7
CDR3: CASSEHPGQGSYEQYF
DNA: TGTGCCAGCAGCGAGCATCCGGGACAGGGGTCCTACGAGCAGTACTTC